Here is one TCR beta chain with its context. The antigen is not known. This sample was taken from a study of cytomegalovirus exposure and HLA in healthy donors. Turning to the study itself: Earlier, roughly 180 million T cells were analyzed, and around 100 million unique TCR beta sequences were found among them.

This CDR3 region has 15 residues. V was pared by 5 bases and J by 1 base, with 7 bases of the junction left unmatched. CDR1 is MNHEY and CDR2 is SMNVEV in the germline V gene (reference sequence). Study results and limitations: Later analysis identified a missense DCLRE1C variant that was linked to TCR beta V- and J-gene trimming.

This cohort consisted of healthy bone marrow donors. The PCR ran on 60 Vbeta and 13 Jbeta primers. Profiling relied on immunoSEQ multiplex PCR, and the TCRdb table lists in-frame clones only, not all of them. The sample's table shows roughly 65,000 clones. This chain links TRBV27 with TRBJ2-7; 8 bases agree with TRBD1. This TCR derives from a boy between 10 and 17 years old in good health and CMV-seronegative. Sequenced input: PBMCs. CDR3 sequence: CASSPGTGISYEQYF. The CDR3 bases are TGTGCCAGCAGTCCCGGGACAGGTATATCCTACGAGCAGTACTTC.